The 18 T cell receptor beta chains listed next were all sequenced from one sample in a study of shared clonotypes between healthy human individuals. Measured with immunoSEQ multiplex PCR; TCRdb has only the in-frame clones, and not every one. The data hold millions of clones, with approximately 95% observed a single time. The specimen was naive CD4+ T cells from PBMCs. Subset specified: CD45RA+ positively selected. The receptors were gathered from a man between 18 and 29 years old in good health. Some clones in this sample may be carry-over from other donors' samples.

The CDR3: CASSDSRGRKNEQFF. The CDR3 DNA sequence: TGTGCCAGCAGTGACTCACGGGGGCGCAAGAATGAGCAGTTCTTC. V usage is TRBV6-4 and J usage is TRBJ2-1, with D possibly being TRBD1 or TRBD2 (6 bases each). V was cut by 0 bases and J by 7 bases, with 13 bases left in between. This CDR3 contains 15 residues. Germline-derived CDR1 and CDR2 are MRHNA and SNTAGT.

Turning to this clone: The sample carries other DNA sequences with the same CDR3. The V call is TRBV27, the J call TRBJ2-7; 8 positions match TRBD1. Germline V CDR1 and CDR2: MNHEY, SMNVEV (reference sequence). After removal of 3 bases from V and 2 bases from J, the junction contained 3 bases not matched to a gene. This CDR3 region has 14 residues. The CDR3 sequence: CASSLDRVAYEQYF. The DNA for the CDR3 is TGTGCCAGCAGTTTGGACAGGGTGGCCTACGAGCAGTACTTC.

The chain joins TRBV5-1 to TRBJ1-2; TRBD1 might be the D (5 bases). Per the germline V gene, CDR1 is SGHRS and CDR2 is YFSETQ. The CDR3 length is 15 residues. Trimming left V 0 bases short and J 3 bases short, with 12 bases between. CDR3 region: CASSLGGAPYYGYTF. CDR3 nucleotides: TGCGCCAGCAGCTTGGGCGGGGCCCCATACTATGGCTACACCTTC.

The rearrangement links TRBV28 to TRBJ1-3, with D tentatively TRBD1 (6 bases). V lost 4 bases and J lost 3, with 16 bases in between. Germline CDR1 reads MDHEN; CDR2 reads SYDVKM. This CDR3 comprises 16 residues. DNA for the CDR3: TGTGCCAGCAGTTCCAGGGGTTGGAGGAATGGAAACACCATATATTTT. Protein product: CASSSRGWRNGNTIYF.

The chain has TRBV5-1 and TRBJ2-2; 11 nucleotides match TRBD2. Germline V gene sequence: CDR1 SGHRS, CDR2 YFSETQ. Trimming took 4 bases from V and 0 from J; bases not matched to a gene: 2. This CDR3 contains 16 residues. CDR3 loop: CASSRGLAANTGELFF. In nucleotides, the CDR3 is TGCGCCAGCAGCCGGGGACTAGCGGCGAACACCGGGGAGCTGTTTTTT.

The V gene is TRBV2, the J gene TRBJ1-1, with 7 bases matching TRBD1. Trimming took 5 bases from V and 4 from J; bases not matched to a gene: 4. This CDR3 contains 13 residues. CDR1 and CDR2 (germline): SNHLY, FYNNEI. CDR3: CASSTGVLTEAFF. The CDR3 coding sequence is TGTGCCAGCAGTACAGGGGTTCTCACTGAAGCTTTCTTT.

Here the CDR3 reads CASSVRQGRRNEQFF. The CDR3 DNA sequence: TGTGCCAGCAGTGTCAGACAGGGGCGTCGAAATGAGCAGTTCTTC. The rearrangement uses TRBV25-1 and TRBJ2-1, with 8 bases fitting TRBD1. The CDR3 contains 15 residues. Per the germline V gene, CDR1 is MGHDK and CDR2 is SYGVNS. V trimming: 4 bases; J trimming: 7 bases; junction bases outside the gene matches: 9. Combining the CDR3 with reference TRBV25-1 and TRBJ2-1 gives the whole variable domain EADIYQTPRYLVIGTGKKITLECSQTMGHDKMYWYQQDPGMELHLIHYSYGVNSTEKGDLSSESTVSRIRTEHFPLTLESARPSHTSQYLCASSVRQGRRNEQFFGPGTRLTVL.

The chain recombines TRBV5-1 with TRBJ1-2; D uncertain. The CDR3 has 13 amino acids. Trimming shortened V by 0 bases and J by 8 bases, and 11 bases separated the two germline ends. Germline V gives CDR1 SGHRS, CDR2 YFSETQ. The CDR3 bases are TGCGCCAGCAGCTTGGGCGCCCGGGAGGGCTACACCTTC. Its translation is CASSLGAREGYTF.

This chain joins TRBV6-5 and TRBJ2-3; 8 positions match TRBD2. This CDR3 is built from 15 residues. CDR1 MNHEY and CDR2 SVGAGI come from the germline V gene. The junction had 6 bases not matched to a gene; V was cut back by 3 bases and J by 4 bases. CDR3: CASSYWGSGADTQYF. In nucleotides, the CDR3 is TGTGCCAGCAGTTATTGGGGTAGCGGGGCAGATACGCAGTATTTT.

This chain connects TRBV5-1 to TRBJ2-1, with a tentative D call TRBD1 (6 bases). The germline V gene encodes CDR1 SGHRS and CDR2 YFSETQ. Trimming took 0 bases from V and 8 from J, leaving 15 bases between them. This CDR3 is 15 amino acids long. The CDR3 here is CASSLGGRRFDEQFF. The CDR3 coding sequence is TGCGCCAGCAGCTTGGGGGGGCGCCGGTTCGATGAGCAGTTCTTC.

V gene TRBV28 combines with J gene TRBJ2-3; D is unresolved. Trimming removed 7 bases at V and 0 bases at J, with 8 bases between. This CDR3 is 13 amino acids long. Germline CDR1 and CDR2: MDHEN and SYDVKM. CDR3 in DNA: TGTGCCAGCAATCGCGGAAGCACAGATACGCAGTATTTT. Residues: CASNRGSTDTQYF.

This clone appeared a single time. This chain uses TRBV6-1 with TRBJ2-4; 8 bases line up with TRBD1. Germline values: CDR1 MNHNS, CDR2 SASEGT. The junction had 2 bases not matched to a gene; V was cut back by 2 bases and J by 2 bases. This CDR3 comprises 15 residues. Here the CDR3 reads CASSEQGASKNIQYF. The CDR3 DNA reads as TGTGCCAGCAGTGAACAGGGGGCGTCCAAAAACATTCAGTACTTC.

The chain links TRBV29-1 to TRBJ2-1; TRBD2 agrees at 9 bases. The CDR3 has 13 amino acids. V trimming: 6 bases; J trimming: 8 bases; junction bases outside the gene matches: 8. Germline lookup yields CDR1 SQVTM and CDR2 ANQGSEA. As DNA, the CDR3 is TGCAGCGTCGCTAGACTAGCGGCCTATGAGCAGTTCTTC. Encoded protein: CSVARLAAYEQFF.

This chain connects TRBV19 to TRBJ2-3, with D perhaps TRBD2 (6 bases). Trimming shortened V by 5 bases and J by 3 bases, and 12 bases separated the two germline ends. CDR1 and CDR2 (germline): LNHDA, SQIVND (reference sequence). This CDR3 is built from 14 residues. The CDR3 spells CASSSRDGTDTQYF. CDR3 nucleotides: TGTGCCAGTAGTTCGCGGGATGGGACAGATACGCAGTATTTT.

J is TRBJ1-1 and V is TRBV5-1; D may be TRBD1 (5 bases). V lost 6 bases and J 0 bases, leaving 15 bases between the germline ends. In germline, CDR1 is SGHRS, CDR2 YFSETQ. The CDR3 sequence is 15 residues long. The CDR3, as DNA: TGCGCCAGCAACTTCGCGGTGGGGGTGAACACTGAAGCTTTCTTT. Protein product: CASNFAVGVNTEAFF.

The chain links TRBV15 to TRBJ2-5, with 10 bases matching TRBD2. V dropped 0 bases and J dropped 2; count of bases not matched to a gene: 12. This CDR3 is built from 19 residues. Germline V gene sequence: CDR1 LNHNV, CDR2 YYDKDF (reference sequence). CDR3 sequence: CATSRDEERGTSEQETQYF. The CDR3 coding sequence is TGTGCCACCAGCAGAGATGAAGAAAGGGGGACTAGCGAACAAGAGACCCAGTACTTC.

The chain uses TRBV5-5 and TRBJ1-4; perhaps TRBD1 as D (5 bases). V lost 0 bases, J lost 8 bases, and 14 bases lay in between. Germline V gene sequence: CDR1 SGHKS, CDR2 YYEKEE (reference sequence). The CDR3 has 15 amino acids. This CDR3 is CASSLASGTAEKLFF. The CDR3 region has the DNA TGTGCCAGCAGCTTGGCCTCCGGGACGGCAGAAAAACTGTTTTTT.

The genes are TRBV18 and TRBJ1-2; D is ambiguous. Trimming removed 5 bases at V and 4 bases at J, with 14 bases between. CDR1 KGHSH and CDR2 LQKENI come from the germline V gene. The CDR3 totals 14 residues. The CDR3 bases are TGTGCCAGCTCAGGTGGAGGGTCGCGCTATGGCTACACCTTC. Its protein is CASSGGGSRYGYTF. Full variable domain (remainder filled in from reference TRBV18 and TRBJ1-2): NAGVMQNPRHLVRRRGQEARLRCSPMKGHSHVYWYRQLPEEGLKFMVYLQKENIIDESGMPKERFSAEFPKEGPSILRIQQVVRGDSAAYFCASSGGGSRYGYTFGSGTRLTVV.